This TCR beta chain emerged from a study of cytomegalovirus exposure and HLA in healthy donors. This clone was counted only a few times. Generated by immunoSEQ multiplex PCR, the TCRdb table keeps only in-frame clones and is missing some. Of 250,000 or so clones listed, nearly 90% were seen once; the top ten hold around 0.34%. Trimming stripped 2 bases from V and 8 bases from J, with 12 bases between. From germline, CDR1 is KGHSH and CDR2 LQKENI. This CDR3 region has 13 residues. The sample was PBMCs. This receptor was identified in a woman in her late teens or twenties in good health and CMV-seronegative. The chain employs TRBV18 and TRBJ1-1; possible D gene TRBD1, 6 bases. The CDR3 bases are TGTGCCAGCTCACCATCAAGAGGACAGGAAGCTTTCTTT. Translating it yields CASSPSRGQEAFF.